This T cell receptor beta chain was retrieved from a study of molecular identifiers for immune sequencing clone quantification. Notes on this clonotype: The antigen is unknown. One end of the junction is discordant with germline, which a read error may explain.

Study-wide results and limits: Whereas clones above 20 RNA copies held under 1% of naive-cell molecules, they held over 97% of effector molecules.

With listed TCR primers and previously described methods, bulk TCR libraries were prepared. TCRdb independently ran MiXCR on the PCR reads; one entry per CDR3 protein. The repertoire holds some 100,000 distinct CDR3 sequences, under 40% seen once, with less than 5.5% in the top ten. CDR1 LGHNA and CDR2 YNFKEQ come from the germline V gene. This CDR3 spans 19 amino acids. The source of this sequence is a human donor in good health. Some libraries in this study had Jurkat cell RNA spiked in. V and J are TRBV4-2 and TRBJ1-1, with a weak D call TRBD1 (5 bases). The sequenced sample consisted of naive CD8+ T cells from blood, with Jurkat cell RNA spiked in. Subset meaning: FACS-sorted CD8+CD4-CCR7+CD45RA+ naive T cells. This CDR3 reads CASSQDGRGPENMNTEVFF. The DNA for the CDR3 is TGTGCCAGCAGCCAAGATGGGAGGGGTCCGGAAAACATGAACACTGAAGTTTTCTTT.